The 9 T cell receptor beta chains below were found in one sample sequenced in a study of blood T cell repertoires in COVID-19. The data were produced by immunoSEQ multiplex PCR, yet TCRdb's version contains in-frame clones alone and is incomplete. The sample records about 100,000 clones, roughly 92% being singletons. The sample comprised peripheral blood. The receptors stem from a man aged 70-80 years with acute or convalescent COVID-19.

The J gene is TRBJ2-7, the V gene TRBV4-3; 10 bases agree with TRBD1. With V trimmed by 0 bases and J by 6 bases, 5 bases remained unmatched. CDR1 is LGHNA, CDR2 YSLEER, per germline. The CDR3 totals 15 residues. CDR3 region: CASSQDAGQGREQYF. The CDR3 region has the DNA TGCGCCAGCAGCCAAGACGCGGGACAGGGGCGCGAGCAGTACTTC.

The rearrangement links TRBV15 to TRBJ1-1; 7 bases map to TRBD1. The CDR3 consists of 14 residues. CDR1 and CDR2 from the germline V gene are LNHNV and YYDKDF (reference sequence). V lost 1 base to trimming and J lost 2 bases; unmatched junction nucleotides: 1. CDR3 nucleotides: TGTGCCACCAGCAGAGGACAGGGCAACACTGAAGCTTTCTTT. Residues: CATSRGQGNTEAFF.

This clone was recorded a few times. This chain connects TRBV30 to TRBJ1-3; 8 bases line up with TRBD1. The CDR3 covers 13 residues. Trimming removed 3 bases from V and 3 bases from J; junction bases left unmatched: 1. The V gene's germline CDR1 is GTSNPN and CDR2 SVGIG (reference sequence). CDR3 sequence: CAWSGTGGNTIYF. CDR3 DNA: TGTGCCTGGAGCGGGACAGGTGGAAACACCATATATTTT.

The V call is TRBV19, the J call TRBJ1-1; tentatively, D is TRBD1 (6 bases). Trimming stripped 6 bases from V and 4 bases from J, with 15 bases between. From germline, CDR1 is LNHDA and CDR2 SQIVND (reference sequence). This CDR3 has 14 amino acids. Here the CDR3 reads CASREQGSATEAFF. For the CDR3, the DNA is TGTGCCAGTAGGGAACAGGGATCGGCCACTGAAGCTTTCTTT.

The rearrangement joins TRBV4-1 to TRBJ1-4, with 7 bases matching TRBD1. This CDR3 is built from 16 residues. Germline values: CDR1 MGHRA, CDR2 YSYEKL. V lost 0 bases, J lost 9 bases, and 10 bases stayed unmatched. In DNA form, the CDR3 reads TGCGCCAGCAGCCAAGAGTCCTCGGGACAGTACAAAAAACTGTTTTTT. Amino acids: CASSQESSGQYKKLFF.

The chain carries TRBV13 and TRBJ1-2; TRBD1 aligns across 11 bases. The CDR3 covers 16 residues. Germline CDR1 reads PRHDT; CDR2 reads FYEKMQ (reference sequence). Trimming cost V 0 bases and J 5 bases; bases outside gene matches: 5. CDR3 in DNA: TGTGCCAGCAGCTTAGGCGGGACAGGGGGTAATTATGGCTACACCTTC. Translation gives CASSLGGTGGNYGYTF.

This clone was detected only once. The genes are TRBV9 and TRBJ2-3, with D perhaps TRBD2 (5 bases). This CDR3 is built from 16 residues. The V gene's germline CDR1 is SGDLS and CDR2 YYNGEE. Trimming took off 3 bases at V and 5 bases at J, with 19 bases between the two ends. The CDR3 reads CASSGLPLRVRDTQYF. DNA of the CDR3: TGTGCCAGCAGCGGACTTCCCTTGCGGGTGAGAGATACGCAGTATTTT.

The gene calls are TRBV27 and TRBJ2-1; the match to TRBD2 covers 8 bases. The CDR3 is 17 residues long. Germline values: CDR1 MNHEY, CDR2 SMNVEV (reference sequence). J lost 1 base, V lost 3 bases, and 8 bases had no gene match. This chain's CDR3 is CASSFRIAGKSYNEQFF. CDR3 DNA: TGTGCCAGCAGTTTTAGAATAGCGGGGAAATCCTACAATGAGCAGTTCTTC.

The chain is built from TRBV19 and TRBJ2-5; 10 bases line up with TRBD1. Germline V gene lookup returns CDR1 LNHDA and CDR2 SQIVND (reference sequence). V was clipped by 7 bases and J by 2 bases; unmatched bases: 7. The CDR3 is made up of 15 amino acids. CDR3 bases: TGTGCCAGTAATATCTGGACAGGGGGGCAAGAGACCCAGTACTTC. It encodes CASNIWTGGQETQYF.